This TCR beta chain was recorded in a study of cytomegalovirus exposure and HLA in healthy donors. Study-level information: There were 90 million to 130 million unique TCR beta sequences, drawn from 150 million to 200 million T cells, in an earlier analysis.

The CDR3 runs 13 residues. The germline V gene encodes CDR1 SGHNT and CDR2 YYREEE (reference sequence). Losses at the gene ends were 0 bases for V and 12 bases for J; bases not matched to a gene: 4. The PCR contained 60 Vbeta and 13 Jbeta primers. Assay: immunoSEQ multiplex PCR; the TCRdb copy retains only in-frame clones and omits some. The top ten clones hold roughly 2% of a sample with around 200,000 clones, roughly 72% of them seen once. This receptor was obtained from a man younger than 40 in good health and CMV-seronegative. This rearrangement joins TRBV5-4 to TRBJ2-1; 9 bases map to TRBD2. Sequencing was performed on PBMCs. The CDR3 spells CASSLGREGRQFF. CDR3 sequence (DNA): TGTGCCAGCAGCTTGGGGCGGGAGGGTCGGCAGTTCTTC.